This T cell receptor (beta chain) was documented in a study of blood T cell repertoires in COVID-19. The CDR3 runs to 11 residues. Germline V lookup: CDR1 SGHDT, CDR2 YYEEEE. V trimming: 2 bases; J trimming: 8 bases; junction bases outside the gene matches: 0. Profiled with immunoSEQ multiplex PCR; TCRdb holds only in-frame clones, not every one. Among under 200,000 clones listed, 65% to 85% were seen once. Material: PBMCs or T cells enriched from blood (not recorded which). The TCR comes from a woman aged 55-70 years who had recovered from COVID-19. This chain uses TRBV5-6 with TRBJ1-1, with TRBD1 matching 7 bases. CDR3 loop: CASSLQGEAFF. The CDR3 DNA is TGTGCCAGCAGCTTACAGGGGGAAGCTTTCTTT.